Each of the 2 T cell receptor beta chains below was sequenced from the same sample in a study of cytomegalovirus exposure and HLA in healthy donors. The repertoire was sequenced with immunoSEQ multiplex PCR; TCRdb's copy has only in-frame clones and lacks some. The sample lists 250,000 to 400,000 clones; around 90% were seen once. Sequenced: PBMCs. The receptors stem from a man aged 25-40 years in good health and CMV-seronegative.

The chain has TRBV27 and TRBJ2-2; perhaps TRBD1 as D (6 bases). The V gene lost 1 base and the J gene lost 3 bases, with 15 bases spanning the gap. The CDR3 sequence is 17 residues long. Germline CDR1 and CDR2: MNHEY and SMNVEV (reference sequence). The CDR3 DNA is TGTGCCAGCAGTTTATTGGGGGCGAATACTTACACCGGGGAGCTGTTTTTT. Its protein product is CASSLLGANTYTGELFF.

The chain recombines TRBV4-2 with TRBJ2-3; TRBD2 aligns across 8 bases. This CDR3 spans 15 amino acids. With V trimmed by 1 base and J by 2 bases, 2 bases remained unmatched. CDR1 and CDR2 (germline): LGHNA, YNFKEQ. DNA for the CDR3: TGTGCCAGCAGCCAAGGGCGGGGGGTCACAGATACGCAGTATTTT. Encoded protein: CASSQGRGVTDTQYF.